Following are 4 T cell receptor beta chains from one sample sequenced in a study of blood T cell repertoires in COVID-19. Sequenced by immunoSEQ multiplex PCR; TCRdb stores in-frame clones only, minus some. The sample has about 95,000 clones; roughly four fifths are singletons. The sample consisted of peripheral blood. The receptors derive from a human donor in a cohort sampled during active COVID-19.

The V gene is TRBV4-1, the J gene TRBJ2-1, with 7 bases identical to TRBD2. The germline V gene has CDR1 MGHRA and CDR2 YSYEKL. Trimming took 5 bases from V and 0 from J; bases not matched to a gene: 7. CDR3 length equals 16 residues. The CDR3 DNA reads TGCGCCAGCAGCTCACGGGGGGATAGCTCCTACAATGAGCAGTTCTTC. Translation gives CASSSRGDSSYNEQFF.

The rearrangement uses TRBV2 and TRBJ1-2, with 8 bases that match TRBD1. CDR1 is SNHLY, CDR2 FYNNEI, per germline. V trimming: 6 bases; J trimming: 8 bases; junction bases outside the gene matches: 14. The CDR3 extends over 15 amino acids. CDR3: CASRGPGQEFYGYTF. The CDR3 bases are TGTGCCAGCAGGGGACCGGGACAGGAGTTTTACGGCTACACCTTC.

The rearrangement uses TRBV4-1 and TRBJ2-1, with TRBD2 as a possible D gene (5 bases). Per germline, CDR1 MGHRA and CDR2 YSYEKL. This CDR3 has 16 amino acids. The V and J ends lost 0 bases and 8 bases respectively, with 17 bases between them. The CDR3 protein is CASSQDPGLSSDEQFF. The CDR3 DNA is TGCGCCAGCAGCCAAGATCCGGGGTTATCCTCGGATGAGCAGTTCTTC.

V usage is TRBV3-1 (or the pseudogene TRBV3-2) and J usage is TRBJ2-1; D is undetermined. The CDR3 spans 15 residues. V was cut by 1 base and J by 5 bases, with 12 bases left in between. Per the germline V gene, CDR1 is LGHDT and CDR2 is YNNKEL (reference sequence). The CDR3 DNA follows: TGTGCCAGCAGCCAAGGGCAGATTTTAAACAATGAGCAGTTCTTC. The encoded protein is CASSQGQILNNEQFF.